This is a list of T cell receptor beta chains from one sample in a study of identical twins. Using its own MiXCR run on the 5' RACE reads, TCRdb lists one record per CDR3 protein. The sample records some 1,700,000 distinct CDR3 sequences, around 33% being singletons. Sequencing was carried out using cord blood. The receptors here all came from a newborn girl in good health. Both conserved end residues are part of each CDR3. A D gene is named only where the DNA matches it firmly. Rows give clone size only sometimes, using once, few, many, or a class for an expanded clone.

V,D,J,size,DNA,CDR3
TRBV5-1,TRBD1,TRBJ1-4,.,TGCGCCAGCAGCTTCGACAGGGAGGATGAAAAACTGTTTTTT,CASSFDREDEKLFF
TRBV13,.,TRBJ2-1,many,TGTGCCAGCAGCTTACAGGCTAGCGTTTTCGATGAGCAGTTCTTC,CASSLQASVFDEQFF
TRBV6-5,.,TRBJ2-5,few,TGTGCCAGCAGTTACAATACGGGCCAAGAGACCCAGTACTTC,CASSYNTGQETQYF
TRBV27,.,TRBJ1-2,once,TGTGCCAGCAGCCGACAGTATACCAACTATGGCTGCACCTTC,CASSRQYTNYGCTF
TRBV7-9,TRBD1,TRBJ1-4,.,TGTGCCAGCAGCGAAACAGGGGGGGGTAATGAAAAACTGTTTTTT,CASSETGGGNEKLFF
TRBV6-5,TRBD1,TRBJ1-4,few,TGTGCCAGCTTCGGACCGGGACAGGGGGCTGAAAAACTGTTTTTT,CASFGPGQGAEKLFF
TRBV27,.,TRBJ2-3,few,TGTGCCAGCAGTTTATCCCTAACGGGGGTAGTCACAGATACGCAGTATTTT,CASSLSLTGVVTDTQYF
TRBV4-2,TRBD2,TRBJ2-1,few,TGTGCCAGCAGCCAAGCTCGACTAGCGGGGGGGCATGAGCAGTTCTTC,CASSQARLAGGHEQFF
TRBV28,TRBD2,TRBJ2-7,.,TGTGCCAGCAGTACCCCGGCTAGCGGGACCTACGAGCAGTACTTC,CASSTPASGTYEQYF
TRBV28,.,TRBJ2-1,.,TGTGCCAGCAGTTTCCATGATAGCGGCCTATCTGTCTCCTACAATGAGCAGTTCTTC,CASSFHDSGLSVSYNEQFF
TRBV20-1,.,TRBJ2-5,.,TGCAGTGCCCGACTTTGGGGGACCCAGTACTTC,CSARLWGTQYF
TRBV11-2,.,TRBJ1-1,once,TGTGCCAGCAGCTTAGGGTTTCACATATTGAACACTGAAGCTTTCTTT,CASSLGFHILNTEAFF
TRBV3-1,TRBD2,TRBJ2-7,few,TGTGCCAGCAGCCCAAGGGGACTAGCGGGAAGGTACGAGCAGTACTTC,CASSPRGLAGRYEQYF
TRBV12-3/TRBV12-4,.,TRBJ2-5,many,TGTGCCAGCAGTTCCAAGGGGCGCCAGAGTCAAGAGACCCAGTACTTC,CASSSKGRQSQETQYF
TRBV7-8,TRBD1,TRBJ1-5,.,TGTGCCAGCAGCTTAAGGGGGACAGGGTTCAATCAGCCCCAGCATTTT,CASSLRGTGFNQPQHF
TRBV6-5,.,TRBJ2-4,few,TGTGCCAGCAGTCCCCCCGGGACAAAACAGTACTTC,CASSPPGTKQYF
TRBV10-3,.,TRBJ2-5,.,TGTGCCATCAGGCGGGACTGGTCTAACAATGAGCAGTACTTC,CAIRRDWSNNEQYF
TRBV5-1,.,TRBJ2-4,.,TGCGCCAGCAGCTTAGAAGGGTACGAGCAGTGCTTC,CASSLEGYEQCF
TRBV6-5,.,TRBJ1-5,.,TGTGCCAGCAGTCCCACCTGGTGGCCCCAGCATTTT,CASSPTWWPQHF
TRBV6-1,.,TRBJ1-1,.,TGTGCCAGCCGGATCGGAAAAGCTTTCTTT,CASRIGKAFF
TRBV20-1,.,TRBJ2-2,.,TGCAGTGCTACCAAGAGCCAGGGTACCGGGGAGCTGTTTTTT,CSATKSQGTGELFF
TRBV10-3,.,TRBJ2-3,.,TGTGCCATCAGAAGGGACATCACAGATACGCAGTATTTT,CAIRRDITDTQYF
TRBV28,TRBD2,TRBJ2-1,few,TGTGCCAGCAGTTTCGTCAGCGGGAGGTATGAGCAGTTCTTC,CASSFVSGRYEQFF
TRBV3-1,TRBD2,TRBJ2-1,.,TGTGCCAGCAGCCAAGGAATAGCGGGGGTGTTCTTC,CASSQGIAGVFF
TRBV7-2,TRBD1,TRBJ2-5,few,TGTGCCAGCAGCAACACAGGGGCCACCCAGTACTTC,CASSNTGATQYF
TRBV5-1,.,TRBJ2-7,many,TGCGCCAGCAGCTTCGCCAACGAGCAGTACTTC,CASSFANEQYF
TRBV5-1,.,TRBJ2-5,few,TGCGCCAGCAGCTTTTCTCTCAGCGACCTTCAAGAGACCCAGTACTTC,CASSFSLSDLQETQYF
TRBV4-2,TRBD1,TRBJ2-7,.,TGTGCCAGCAGCCAAAAAAGACAGGGCTACGAGCAGTACTTC,CASSQKRQGYEQYF
TRBV7-2,TRBD2,TRBJ2-3,many,TGTGCCAGCAGCTTAGACGGACTAGTAGGAGATACGCAGTATTTT,CASSLDGLVGDTQYF
TRBV5-1,TRBD2,TRBJ2-1,few,TGCGCCAGCAGCCCGGGACTACCCTTGATCGATGAGCAGTTCTTC,CASSPGLPLIDEQFF
TRBV6-5,TRBD2,TRBJ2-7,.,TGTGCCAGCAGTCGAATAGCGGGAGCCTCCTACGAGCAGTACTTC,CASSRIAGASYEQYF
TRBV6-6,.,TRBJ1-2,.,TGTGCCAGCGCCTGGGGGACGGATGGCTACACTTTC,CASAWGTDGYTF
TRBV5-1,TRBD1,TRBJ1-1,few,TGCGCCAGCAGCTTGTTTGCAGGGGGCACTGAAGCTTTCTTT,CASSLFAGGTEAFF
TRBV7-2,.,TRBJ1-2,.,TGTGCCAGCAGCTTATCAGGGGCGCCCGGCTACACCTTC,CASSLSGAPGYTF
TRBV11-2,.,TRBJ2-7,.,TGTGCCAGCAGCAAGACCGGGCCTCGAGGGTACGAGCAGTACTTC,CASSKTGPRGYEQYF
TRBV13,.,TRBJ2-7,few,TGTGCCAGCAGCTTAGGCCCCGGGACATCCTACGAGCAGTACTTC,CASSLGPGTSYEQYF
TRBV6-5,TRBD2,TRBJ2-1,.,TGTGCCAGCAGTTACGGGGCGCCGGGACTAGTCTACAATGAGCAGTTCTTC,CASSYGAPGLVYNEQFF